This paragraph reports one T cell receptor beta chain. The table came from immunoSEQ multiplex PCR; TCRdb's copy has only in-frame clones and leaves some out. This sample has 250,000 to 300,000 clones, with about 93% found just once. The CDR3 has 14 residues. With 4 bases clipped from V and 4 bases from J, the junction kept 3 bases outside the gene matches. The V gene's germline CDR1 is SGHKS and CDR2 YYEKEE (reference sequence). This sample stems from a study of blood T cell repertoires in COVID-19. Specimen: PBMCs or T cells enriched from blood (not recorded which). This TCR was recovered from a woman between 25 and 40 years old who had recovered from COVID-19. The chain is built from TRBV5-5 and TRBJ1-2, with 11 bases lining up with TRBD1. The DNA of the CDR3 is TGTGCCAGCAGCCTGGACAGGGGGCTCTATGGCTACACCTTC. Amino acids: CASSLDRGLYGYTF.